This T cell receptor (beta chain) was recovered during a study of OX40 agonist ivuxolimab in advanced cancers. Overall study: The study gave patients intravenous ivuxolimab at 0.01 to 10 mg/kg every 2 weeks.

Trimming removed 3 bases from V and 5 bases from J, with 16 bases in between. The CDR3 runs 15 residues. Germline V gives CDR1 GTSNPN, CDR2 SVGIG (reference sequence). Using immunoSEQ multiplex PCR, the repertoire was profiled, and TCRdb retains in-frame clones only, with some absent. The repertoire holds tens of thousands of clones, roughly 84% seen once, with approximately 0.26% in the top ten. The sequencing used CD4+ or CD8+ T cells sorted from blood, collected in a trial of the OX40 agonist ivuxolimab. J is TRBJ1-4 and V is TRBV30; possible D gene TRBD1, 5 bases. The origin of this receptor is an adult with an advanced solid tumor such as melanoma, head and neck, liver or kidney cancer. DNA of the CDR3: TGTGCCTGGAGCCGGGGCAGCGGGGAAAATGAAAAACTGTTTTTT. Its translation is CAWSRGSGENEKLFF.